This T cell receptor beta chain was documented in a study of graft-versus-host responses after intestinal transplantation. Study in general: Each transplant was multivisceral, liver-intestinal, or isolated intestinal.

Clones were read by immunoSEQ multiplex PCR, and TCRdb kept only the in-frame ones, dropping some. The data contain around 110,000 clones, roughly 93% of them singletons. The CDR3 length is 13 residues. CDR1 is SGHTS, CDR2 YDEGEE, per germline. V was cut by 10 bases and J by 1 base, with 13 bases left in between. This clone was counted once. The target antigen is unknown. The TCR sequence derives from a human donor who was the organ donor for an intestinal transplant. The chain employs TRBV5-8 and TRBJ2-3; D gene uncertain. The sequences come from unstimulated CD8+ T cells sorted from spleen or lymph node cells, collected before transplant. The CDR3 region has the DNA TGTGCCGGACGCAATACGGGCACAGATACGCAGTATTTT. This sequence encodes CAGRNTGTDTQYF. Based on the CDR3 plus reference TRBV5-8 and TRBJ2-3, the full variable domain is EAGVTQSPTHLIKTRGQQATLRCSPISGHTSVYWYQQALGLGLQFLLWYDEGEERNRGNFPPRFSGRQFPNYSSELNVNALELEDSALYLCAGRNTGTDTQYFGPGTRLTVL.